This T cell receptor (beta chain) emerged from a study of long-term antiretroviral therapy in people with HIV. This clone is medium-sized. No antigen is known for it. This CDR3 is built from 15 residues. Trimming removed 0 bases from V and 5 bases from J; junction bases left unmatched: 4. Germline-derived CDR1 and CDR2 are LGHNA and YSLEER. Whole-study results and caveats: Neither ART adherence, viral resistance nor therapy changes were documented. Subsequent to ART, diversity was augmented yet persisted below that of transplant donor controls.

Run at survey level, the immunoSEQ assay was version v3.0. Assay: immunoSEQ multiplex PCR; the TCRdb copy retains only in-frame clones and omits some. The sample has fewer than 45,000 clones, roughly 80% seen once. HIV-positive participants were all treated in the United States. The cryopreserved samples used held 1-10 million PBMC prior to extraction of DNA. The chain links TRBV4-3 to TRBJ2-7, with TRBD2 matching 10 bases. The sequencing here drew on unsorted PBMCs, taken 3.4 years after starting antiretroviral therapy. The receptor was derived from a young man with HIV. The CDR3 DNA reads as TGCGCCAGCAGCCAAGATTATACTAGCGGGGACGAGCAGTACTTC. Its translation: CASSQDYTSGDEQYF.